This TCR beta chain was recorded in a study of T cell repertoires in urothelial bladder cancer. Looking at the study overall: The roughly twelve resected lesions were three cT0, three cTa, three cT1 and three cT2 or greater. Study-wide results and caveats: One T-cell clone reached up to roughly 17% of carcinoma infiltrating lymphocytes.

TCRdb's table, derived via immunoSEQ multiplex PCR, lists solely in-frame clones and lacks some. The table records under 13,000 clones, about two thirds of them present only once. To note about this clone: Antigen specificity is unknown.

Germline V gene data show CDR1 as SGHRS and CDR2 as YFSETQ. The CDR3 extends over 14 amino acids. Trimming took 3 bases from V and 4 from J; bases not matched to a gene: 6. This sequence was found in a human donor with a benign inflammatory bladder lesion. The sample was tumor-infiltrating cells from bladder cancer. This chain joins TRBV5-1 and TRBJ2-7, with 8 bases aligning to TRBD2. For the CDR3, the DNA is TGCGCCAGCAGCTCCATTAGCGGGGCGTACGAGCAGTACTTC. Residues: CASSSISGAYEQYF.